This TCR beta chain is drawn from a study of T cells in Graves' hyperthyroidism and ophthalmopathy (dated by TCRdb to about 2019). For the wider study: Peripheral blood samples were taken at initial diagnosis, before any treatment was given. The paper describes TCR Vbeta CDR3 sequencing of around 130 peripheral blood samples, made up of 43 ophthalmopathy patients, 70 to 80 hyperthyroidism patients and roughly 17 progressor patients. To identify distinguishing TCR V-J signatures, a discovery cohort of around 100 patients was used, comprising 43 with Graves' ophthalmopathy and about 59 with stable Graves' hyperthyroidism. Following sampling, methimazole starting at 30 mg daily was given to hyperthyroidism patients, and high-dose intravenous methylprednisolone was given to ophthalmopathy patients. An independent validation cohort of around 19 hyperthyroidism patients and over 15 patients who later progressed to ophthalmopathy tested prospective prediction of ophthalmopathy. The 100 or so discovery patients were divided at random into training and test sets in a 7:3 ratio. The study also compared thyroid tissue and blood T-cell repertoires from a handful of Graves' hyperthyroidism patients.

The TCR beta CDR3 regions were amplified from the RNA transcripts. For the first round of RT-PCR on the TCR CDR3, the HTBI primer set was used together with the Qiagen OneStep RT-PCR kit. The libraries were constructed in a second round of multiplex PCR and then size-selected and purified. Libraries were sequenced paired-end with 100 bp reads on an Illumina HiSeq2000. The original pipeline was this. SOAPnuke was used to process the raw data, throwing out any read that contained adapters or uncalled bases, had a mean Phred below 15, or lacked an exact constant-primer or identifier match. High-quality paired reads were merged with COPE v1.2.5, and unique nucleotide sequences were defined as clonotypes. MiTCR v1.1 was used to align the clonotypes against IMGT TRBV, TRBD and TRBJ reference segments. Analysis was restricted to V-J combinations with a frequency above 0.0001, which covered about 99% of repertoires. The TCS score was defined as F50 (clonal expansion) divided by E x V (chaos), with BLOSUM62-based TCRdist calculated between CDR3 peptides within each V-J. Welch's t-statistics and random forest reduced approximately 520 V-J features to about 13, which were used in a naive Bayes classifier (R e1071). TCRdb's own reprocessing of the public reads used fastp at Q25 and MiXCR and kept productive beta chains. Each CDR3 protein gets just one entry, which takes the most common genes and DNA from the rows behind it. These V and J calls originate from TCRdb's pipeline instead of the authors' own analysis. The sample table lists hundreds of thousands of distinct CDR3 sequences, roughly 13% of them with a count of one. The ten biggest clones cover roughly 8.3% of the sample.

V is clipped by 2 bases and J by 7 bases, and the sequence between their germline boundaries is 11 bases long. Measured from the cysteine to the phenylalanine, the CDR3 is 13 residues long. Only the CDR3 region is kept as DNA, spanning 39 bases read in frame from base 1. Sequences SGHTA (CDR1) and FQGTGA (CDR2) are obtained from the germline V gene. Stable Graves' hyperthyroidism was defined as no progression to ophthalmopathy during 18 months of follow-up. Hyperthyroidism patients were newly diagnosed, with disease duration under 2 months, and aged 18 to 65 years. Any patient with an uncontrolled infection, another autoimmune disease, pregnancy or lactation was excluded. Diagnoses were based on clinical symptoms, serum thyroxine and TRAb, thyroid ultrasound and orbital computed tomography. Ficoll-Paque density gradient centrifugation was used to isolate PBMCs from about 9.4 ml of fresh peripheral blood. Total RNA was extracted using Trizol reagent, and RNA quality was assessed on an Agilent 2100 Bioanalyzer.

This clonotype occurred many times. Its binding antigen is unknown. Per-base qualities were not stored, and no clone one base away is much larger. Broader findings and caveats from the paper: Sample size was not statistically predetermined, and investigators were not blinded to group allocation. During validation, the model predicted progression to ophthalmopathy a median of about 6.5 months ahead of onset, with around 71% sensitivity and around 72% specificity. In cross-validation, a model built on a 13 V-J signature told ophthalmopathy apart from stable hyperthyroidism with approximately 91% sensitivity and 81% to 82% specificity, and in testing the same model reached 80%/75%. Blood samples also contained most of the expanded thyroid clonotypes (frequency above 0.001), which suggests that blood repertoires may reflect thyroid immune responses.

The clonotype comes from a woman younger than 30 with Graves' hyperthyroidism. The chain is made from TRBV7-3 and TRBJ1-1, with TRBD1 as a weak D call on 6 bases. Specimen: blood. CDR3 loop: CASSLEQGREAFF. Here is the DNA: TGTGCCAGCAGCTTAGAACAGGGACGTGAAGCTTTCTTT. The reference TRBV7-3 and TRBJ1-1 proteins fill in what lies around the CDR3, so the full variable domain reads GAGVSQTPSNKVTEKGKYVELRCDPISGHTALYWYRQSLGQGPEFLIYFQGTGAADDSGLPNDRFFAVRPEGSVSTLKIQRTERGDSAVYLCASSLEQGREAFFGQGTRLTVV.